Below, 9 T cell receptor beta chains from the same sample are listed, as sequenced in a study of blood T cell repertoires in COVID-19. This table comes from immunoSEQ multiplex PCR, and its TCRdb copy is limited to in-frame clones, with some not included. The sample has around 270,000 clones, approximately 86% seen once. The source material was peripheral blood. These receptors were collected from a man aged 40-49 years who had recovered from COVID-19.

V is TRBV7-8 and J is TRBJ2-3; 11 positions agree with TRBD1. Unmatched junction bases numbered 10, after V lost 5 bases and J lost 6 bases. The CDR3 runs to 16 residues. Germline V CDR1 and CDR2: SGHVS, FQNEAQ. CDR3 protein: CASSPEGTGGWDTQYF. The CDR3 DNA sequence: TGTGCCAGCAGCCCGGAGGGGACAGGGGGTTGGGATACGCAGTATTTT.

The rearrangement uses TRBV6-6 and TRBJ1-1, with D tentatively TRBD1 (5 bases). Trimming left V 6 bases short and J 0 bases short, with 17 bases between. The CDR3 runs to 16 residues. The V gene's germline CDR1 is MNHNY and CDR2 SVGAGI (reference sequence). The CDR3 loop is CASRTPKGPMNTEAFF. The CDR3 bases are TGTGCCAGCAGGACCCCTAAGGGGCCCATGAACACTGAAGCTTTCTTT.

A single count supports this clone. This chain connects TRBV27 to TRBJ2-5; TRBD1 matches 8 bases. Germline CDR1 and CDR2: MNHEY and SMNVEV (reference sequence). The CDR3 runs 17 residues. Trimming at V came to 5 bases and at J to 4 bases, leaving 15 bases not matched to a gene. CDR3 DNA: TGTGCCAGCAGTCCACCGGGGACAGGAGTGAGGGGAGAGACCCAGTACTTC. It yields the protein CASSPPGTGVRGETQYF.

The rearrangement links TRBV3-1 (or the pseudogene TRBV3-2) to TRBJ2-7, with D perhaps matching TRBD2 (6 bases). This CDR3 is built from 16 residues. CDR1 is LGHDT and CDR2 is YNNKEL in the germline V gene (reference sequence). V lost 6 bases and J lost 0, with 18 bases in between. The CDR3 region is CASRNTRDLSSYEQYF. The CDR3, as DNA: TGTGCCAGCAGAAATACCCGGGACTTGAGCTCCTACGAGCAGTACTTC.

The chain combines TRBV28 with TRBJ2-5; 8 bases line up with TRBD1. V lost 4 bases and J lost 5; bases outside the gene matches: 9. This CDR3 region has 15 residues. Germline loops: CDR1 MDHEN, CDR2 SYDVKM. CDR3 region: CASSSRQGRMETQYF. The CDR3 DNA is TGTGCCAGCAGTTCCCGACAGGGGAGAATGGAGACCCAGTACTTC.

The chain recombines TRBV18 with TRBJ2-6; unclear D gene. CDR3 length equals 15 residues. Trimming removed 4 bases at V and 0 bases at J, with 7 bases between. Per germline, CDR1 KGHSH and CDR2 LQKENI. CDR3: CASSQKSSGANVLTF. DNA for the CDR3: TGTGCCAGCTCACAAAAGAGCTCTGGGGCCAACGTCCTGACTTTC.

V gene TRBV6-5 combines with J gene TRBJ2-7, with 16 bases aligning to TRBD2. V gave up 8 bases and J gave up 3 bases; unmatched junction bases: 1. The CDR3 totals 14 residues. From germline, CDR1 is MNHEY and CDR2 SVGAGI. The CDR3 bases are TGTGCCAGCGGGACTAGCGGGAGGGTCTACGAGCAGTACTTC. Its protein is CASGTSGRVYEQYF.

The rearrangement uses TRBV7-2 and TRBJ2-7, with D perhaps matching TRBD2 (7 bases). The germline V gene has CDR1 SGHTA and CDR2 FQGNSA. The CDR3 runs to 15 residues. V gave up 5 bases and J gave up 5 bases, with 19 bases separating them. The CDR3 DNA reads TGTGCCAGCAGCCAAGGGGGGGGCCTACCCCACGAGCAGTACTTC. Translated, it gives CASSQGGGLPHEQYF.

J is TRBJ2-7 and V is TRBV5-4; a weak D match, TRBD1 (6 bases). Germline V gives CDR1 SGHNT, CDR2 YYREEE (reference sequence). Trimming took 3 bases from V and 3 from J, leaving 13 bases between them. The length of the CDR3 is 14 residues. The CDR3 here is CASSYGQTNYEQYF. DNA of the CDR3: TGTGCCAGCAGCTATGGACAGACGAACTACGAGCAGTACTTC.